A selection of T cell receptor beta chains follows, all from one sample in a study of cytomegalovirus exposure and HLA in healthy donors. Only in-frame clones appear in the TCRdb table, and some are missing; sequencing was by immunoSEQ multiplex PCR. The sample includes around 150,000 clones, 60% to 80% of them seen just once. Sequenced material: PBMCs. These receptors came from a woman aged 40 to 49 in good health and CMV-seropositive. The CDR3 runs from the conserved cysteine through the conserved F or W. The order of the fields is clone size, V gene, D gene, J gene, CDR3 protein, CDR3 DNA. A D gene is named only where the DNA matches it firmly. The size entry is marked missing in some rows and otherwise reads once, few, many or a size class.

.,TRBV6-4,TRBD2,TRBJ2-2,CHRLGGIGNTGELFF,TGTCATCGCCTGGGAGGGATTGGCAACACCGGGGAGCTGTTTTTT
few,TRBV7-3,.,TRBJ2-2,CASRVDYYTGELFF,TGTGCCAGCAGAGTTGACTACTACACCGGGGAGCTGTTTTTT
.,TRBV13,.,TRBJ2-7,CASSHLIGDEQYF,TGTGCCAGCAGCCACCTTATAGGGGACGAGCAGTACTTC
.,TRBV2,.,TRBJ1-6,CASSEEKGGSPLHF,TGTGCCAGCAGTGAGGAAAAGGGAGGTTCACCCCTCCACTTT
.,TRBV15,.,TRBJ2-2,CATSRRTGELFF,TGTGCCACCAGCAGGCGCACCGGGGAGCTGTTTTTT
.,TRBV11-2,.,TRBJ1-2,CASSPRQLNYGYTF,TGTGCCAGCAGCCCACGACAGCTTAACTATGGCTACACCTTC
.,TRBV2,.,TRBJ2-5,CASSTTVAAQGTQYF,TGTGCCAGCAGCACGACCGTAGCGGCCCAAGGGACCCAGTACTTC
.,TRBV4-3,TRBD2,TRBJ2-7,CASSQEGLAGGPNEQYF,TGCGCCAGCAGCCAAGAGGGACTAGCGGGAGGGCCTAACGAGCAGTACTTC
.,TRBV5-6,TRBD1,TRBJ1-2,CASSSKGARYYGYTF,TGTGCCAGCAGCTCAAAGGGGGCGCGGTACTATGGCTACACCTTC
.,TRBV7-6,.,TRBJ2-7,CASSLDSTYEQYF,TGTGCCAGCAGCTTGGACAGCACCTACGAGCAGTACTTC
few,TRBV27,TRBD2,TRBJ2-1,CASSPPPTSGMSSSYNEQFF,TGTGCCAGCAGTCCCCCCCCGACTAGCGGAATGTCGAGCTCCTACAATGAGCAGTTCTTC
.,TRBV5-1,.,TRBJ1-5,CASSLVRLANQPQHF,TGCGCCAGCAGCTTGGTTCGGCTAGCCAATCAGCCCCAGCATTTT
.,TRBV5-1,TRBD2,TRBJ2-2,CASSLAPSGGRTGELFF,TGCGCCAGCAGCTTGGCCCCTTCGGGAGGTCGAACCGGGGAGCTGTTTTTT
.,TRBV4-2,.,TRBJ1-1,CASSQERSGDNTEAFF,TGTGCCAGCAGCCAAGAGAGGTCAGGGGATAATACTGAAGCTTTCTTT
.,TRBV12-5,TRBD1,TRBJ2-3,CASGLDPGGRDTDTQYF,TGTGCTAGTGGTTTGGACCCAGGGGGTCGGGACACAGATACGCAGTATTTT
.,TRBV11-3,.,TRBJ2-1,CASSYRSSSYNEQFF,TGTGCCAGCAGCTATCGGTCGAGCTCCTACAATGAGCAGTTCTTC
.,TRBV7-9,TRBD2,TRBJ2-7,CASSGDTSGDYEQYF,TGTGCCAGCAGCGGGGACACTAGCGGGGACTACGAGCAGTACTTC
.,TRBV7-9,TRBD2,TRBJ2-3,CASSLLAGGLDTQYF,TGTGCCAGCAGCCTATTAGCGGGAGGGTTGGATACGCAGTATTTT
.,TRBV28,.,TRBJ2-7,CASSLTGPLGYEQYF,TGTGCCAGCAGTTTAACAGGGCCCCTGGGGTACGAGCAGTACTTC
.,TRBV6-5,TRBD2,TRBJ2-7,CASSKREGYEQYF,TGTGCCAGCAGTAAGCGGGAGGGGTACGAGCAGTACTTC